This TCR beta chain was sequenced for a study of beta chain features in type 1 diabetes. Study results and caveats: PCR might favor shorter templates, but any such skew would affect patients and controls equally. Patients with Type 1 diabetes showed moderately but significantly shorter TCRB CDR3s in all four CD4+ subsets.

CDR1 is LNHDA and CDR2 is SQIVND in the germline V gene (reference sequence). CDR3 length equals 12 residues. With 6 bases removed from V and 6 bases from J, the gap between germline ends came to 10 bases. The entirety of the isolated RNA underwent reverse transcription, so expressed TCRB transcripts were sequenced. TCRdb's copy holds only in-frame clones and misses some; the assay was immunoSEQ multiplex PCR. The table lists about 660,000 clones, over 11% of them singletons, with 0.04% in the top ten. Points on this clone: Its target is unknown.

This sequence was found in a man aged 18 to 29 with type 1 diabetes. The V gene is TRBV19, the J gene TRBJ2-3, with a possible D match to TRBD2 (5 bases). The source material was naive CD4+ T cells from blood. This chain's CDR3 is CASRREKDTQYF. In nucleotides, the CDR3 is TGTGCCAGTAGGAGGGAGAAGGATACGCAGTATTTT.